Below, one T cell receptor beta chain is given with its context. Its antigen remains unknown. This record belongs to a study of beta chain features in type 1 diabetes. Turning to the study itself: Healthy donors and patients had similar age, gender and cell yields.

TCRB transcripts that were expressed got sequenced, as all of the isolated RNA had been reverse transcribed. An average around 3.5 million reads came from naive, central memory and regulatory T cell samples. The data were produced by immunoSEQ multiplex PCR, yet TCRdb's version contains in-frame clones alone and is incomplete. The data show hundreds of thousands of clones, around an eighth seen once. Cell sorting via CD45RO/CCR7/CD25/CD127/CD95/CD27 was performed to obtain CD4+ naive, central memory, regulatory and stem cell-like memory cells. Broader study findings: Cells expressing TCR highly could be over-represented by cDNA sequencing. In all four CD4+ subsets, TCRB CDR3 length was significantly, moderately reduced in type 1 diabetes.

The V gene end was trimmed by 1 base and the J gene end by 7 bases; junction bases not matched to a gene: 13. The CDR3 contains 16 residues. From germline, CDR1 is MNHNS and CDR2 SASEGT. The sequence was obtained from a man younger than 30 with type 1 diabetes. The chain employs TRBV6-1 and TRBJ2-7, with 7 bases that match TRBD1. Sequencing was carried out using naive CD4+ T cells from blood. This CDR3 is CASSEVMAGGRAEQYF. The CDR3 DNA follows: TGTGCCAGCAGTGAAGTTATGGCAGGGGGAAGAGCGGAGCAGTACTTC.